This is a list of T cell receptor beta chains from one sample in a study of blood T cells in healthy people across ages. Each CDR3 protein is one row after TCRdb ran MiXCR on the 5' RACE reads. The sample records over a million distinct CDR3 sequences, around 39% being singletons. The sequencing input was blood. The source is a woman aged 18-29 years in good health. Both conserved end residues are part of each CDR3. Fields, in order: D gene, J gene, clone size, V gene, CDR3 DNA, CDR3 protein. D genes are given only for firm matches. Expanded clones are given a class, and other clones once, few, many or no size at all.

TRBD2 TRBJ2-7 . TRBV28 TGTGCCAGCATCCGGAGCGGGGGGGCCTACAATGAGCAGTACTTC CASIRSGGAYNEQYF
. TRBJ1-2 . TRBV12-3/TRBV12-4 TGTGCCAGCAGTTTTTATATCAGCCGGGGCTACACCTTC CASSFYISRGYTF
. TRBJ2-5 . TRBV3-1 TGTGCCAGCAGCCCATTCCGGGACCCCAAAGAGACCCAGTACTTC CASSPFRDPKETQYF
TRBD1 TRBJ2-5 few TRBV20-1 TGCAGTGCTAAAGACCTCGACAGGGCACAAGAGACCCAGTACTTC CSAKDLDRAQETQYF
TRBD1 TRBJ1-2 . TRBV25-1 TGTGCCAGCAGTGACTTTTTACAGGGGGATGGCTACACCTTC CASSDFLQGDGYTF
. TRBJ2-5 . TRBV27 TGTGCCAGCAGGATAGCCCAGGGAGAGACCCAGTACTTC CASRIAQGETQYF
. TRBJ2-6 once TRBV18 TGTGCCAGCTCAACCAGGGTAGCTAGGGCCAGCGTCCTGACTTTC CASSTRVARASVLTF
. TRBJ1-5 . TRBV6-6 TGTGCCAGCATCCCCGAGGGGGGCCAGATTAAGCAGCCCCAGCATTTT CASIPEGGQIKQPQHF
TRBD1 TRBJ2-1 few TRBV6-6 TGTGCCAGCAGTTACTCGACAGGGCAGGGCTACAATGAGCAGTTCTTC CASSYSTGQGYNEQFF
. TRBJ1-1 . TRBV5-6 TGTGCCAGCAGCTTAAGGCAGGGAGCCTCCACGAACACTGAAGCTTTCTTT CASSLRQGASTNTEAFF
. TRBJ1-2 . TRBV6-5 TGTGCCAGCAGTTACTCATCTCGGGGGGCCGGCTATGGCTACACCTTC CASSYSSRGAGYGYTF
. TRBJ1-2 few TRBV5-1 TGCGCCAGCAGCACGGACGCTGTTGGCTACACCTTC CASSTDAVGYTF
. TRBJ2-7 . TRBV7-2 TGTGCCAGCAGCTTTCCCGGGGCAAACCCAAAGAGGGGCGAGCAGTACTTC CASSFPGANPKRGEQYF
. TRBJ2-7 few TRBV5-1 TGCGCCAGCAGCTCACTACTCGGGATTGGTGAGCAGTACTTC CASSSLLGIGEQYF
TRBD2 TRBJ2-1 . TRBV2 TGTGCCAGCAGTGCTTCGGGACTAGCGGGGCACAATGGGCAGTTCTTC CASSASGLAGHNGQFF
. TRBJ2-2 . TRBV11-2 TGTGCCAGCAGCTTCGGGGACACCGGGGAGCTGTTTTTT CASSFGDTGELFF
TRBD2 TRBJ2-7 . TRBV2 TGTGCCAGCAAATTAGCCGGGACTAGCGGGTCCTACGAGCAGTACTTC CASKLAGTSGSYEQYF
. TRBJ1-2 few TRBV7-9 TGTGCCAGCAGCCCCCAAGGTGATACTAACTATGGCTACACCTTC CASSPQGDTNYGYTF